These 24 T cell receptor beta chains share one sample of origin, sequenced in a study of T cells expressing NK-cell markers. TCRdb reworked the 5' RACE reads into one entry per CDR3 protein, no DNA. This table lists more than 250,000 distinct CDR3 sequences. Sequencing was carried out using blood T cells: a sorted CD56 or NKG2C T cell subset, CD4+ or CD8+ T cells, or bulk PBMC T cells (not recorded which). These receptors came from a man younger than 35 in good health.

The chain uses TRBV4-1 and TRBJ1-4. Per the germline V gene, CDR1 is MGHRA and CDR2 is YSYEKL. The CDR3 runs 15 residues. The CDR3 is CASSPVGSTNEKLFF.

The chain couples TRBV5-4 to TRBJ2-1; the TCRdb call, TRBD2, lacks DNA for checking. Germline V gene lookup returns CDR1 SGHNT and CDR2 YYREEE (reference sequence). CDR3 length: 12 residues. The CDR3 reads CASSFWGATQFF.

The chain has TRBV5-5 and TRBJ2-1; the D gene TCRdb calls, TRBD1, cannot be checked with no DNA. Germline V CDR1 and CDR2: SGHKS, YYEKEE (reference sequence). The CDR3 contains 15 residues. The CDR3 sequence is CASSWGQGANNEQFF.

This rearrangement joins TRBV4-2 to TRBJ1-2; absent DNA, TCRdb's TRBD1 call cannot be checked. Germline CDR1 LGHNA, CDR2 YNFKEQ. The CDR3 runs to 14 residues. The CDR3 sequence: CASSPRTGTYGYTF.

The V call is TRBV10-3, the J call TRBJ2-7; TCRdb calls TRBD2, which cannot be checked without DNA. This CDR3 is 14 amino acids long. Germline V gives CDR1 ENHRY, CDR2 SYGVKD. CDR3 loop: CAIMRDRGSYEQYF.

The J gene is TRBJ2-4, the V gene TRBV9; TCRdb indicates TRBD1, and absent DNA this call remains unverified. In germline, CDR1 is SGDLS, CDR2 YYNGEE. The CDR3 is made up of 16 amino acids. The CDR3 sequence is CASSVDGGQGGDIQYF.

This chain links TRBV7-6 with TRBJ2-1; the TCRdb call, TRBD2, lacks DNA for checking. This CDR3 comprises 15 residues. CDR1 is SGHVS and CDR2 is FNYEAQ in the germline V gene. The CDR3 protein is CASSLATSGSSEQFF.

CDR3 amino acids: CASSLMTRGAGELFF. The V gene is TRBV7-2, the J gene TRBJ2-2; absent DNA, TCRdb's TRBD1 call cannot be checked. Germline lookup yields CDR1 SGHTA and CDR2 FQGNSA. The CDR3 loop spans 15 amino acids.

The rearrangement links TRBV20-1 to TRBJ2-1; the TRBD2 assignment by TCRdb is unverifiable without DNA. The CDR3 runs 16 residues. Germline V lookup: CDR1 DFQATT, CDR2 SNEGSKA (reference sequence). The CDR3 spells CSARELAGENLDEQFF.

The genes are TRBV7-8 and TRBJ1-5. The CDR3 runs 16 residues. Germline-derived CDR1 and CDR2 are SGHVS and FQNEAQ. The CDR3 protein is CASSLAMGYSNQPQHF.

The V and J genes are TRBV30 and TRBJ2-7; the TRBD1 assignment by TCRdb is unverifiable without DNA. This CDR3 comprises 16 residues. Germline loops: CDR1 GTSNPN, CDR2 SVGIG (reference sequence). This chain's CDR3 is CAWSTMGPAGYYEQYF.

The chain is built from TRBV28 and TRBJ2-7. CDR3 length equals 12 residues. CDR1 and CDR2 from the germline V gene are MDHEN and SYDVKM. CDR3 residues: CASKKHVNEQYF.

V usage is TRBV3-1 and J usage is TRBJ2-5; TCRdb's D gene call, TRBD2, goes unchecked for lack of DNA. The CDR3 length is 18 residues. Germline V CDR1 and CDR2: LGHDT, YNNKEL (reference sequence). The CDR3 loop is CASSQDLRVGLKGETQYF.

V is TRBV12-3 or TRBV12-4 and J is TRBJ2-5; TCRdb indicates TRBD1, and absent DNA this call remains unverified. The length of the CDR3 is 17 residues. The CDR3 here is CASTLRGRRDSQETQYF.

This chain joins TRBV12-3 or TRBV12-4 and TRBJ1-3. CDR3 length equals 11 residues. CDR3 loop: CASSLGDTIYF.

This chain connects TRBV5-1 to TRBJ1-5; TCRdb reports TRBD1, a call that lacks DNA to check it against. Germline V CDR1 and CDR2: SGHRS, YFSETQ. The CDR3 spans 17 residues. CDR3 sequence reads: CASSLVAGGSSNQPQHF.

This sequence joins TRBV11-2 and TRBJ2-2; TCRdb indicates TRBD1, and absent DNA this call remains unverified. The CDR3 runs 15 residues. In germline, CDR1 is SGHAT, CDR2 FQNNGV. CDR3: CASSKQGADTGELFF.

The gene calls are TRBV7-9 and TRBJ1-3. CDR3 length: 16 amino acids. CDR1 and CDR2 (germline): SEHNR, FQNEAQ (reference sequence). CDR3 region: CASSFSPDRGGNTIYF.

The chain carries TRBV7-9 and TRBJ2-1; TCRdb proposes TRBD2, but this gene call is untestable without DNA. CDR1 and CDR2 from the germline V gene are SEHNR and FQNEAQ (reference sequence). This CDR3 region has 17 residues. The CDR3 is CASSLEEVVQAYNEQFF.

The CDR3 region is CASTGQEGTDTQYF. This rearrangement joins TRBV6-1 to TRBJ2-3; TCRdb's D gene call, TRBD1, goes unchecked for lack of DNA. Per the germline V gene, CDR1 is MNHNS and CDR2 is SASEGT. CDR3 length: 14 amino acids.

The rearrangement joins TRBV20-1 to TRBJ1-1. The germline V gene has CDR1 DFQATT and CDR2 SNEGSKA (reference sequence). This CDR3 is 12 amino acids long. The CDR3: CSARDYSREAFF.

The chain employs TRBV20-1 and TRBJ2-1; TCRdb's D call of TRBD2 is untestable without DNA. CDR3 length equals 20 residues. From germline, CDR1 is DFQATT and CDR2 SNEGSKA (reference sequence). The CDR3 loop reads CSAPTTRRASGTSLDGEQFF.

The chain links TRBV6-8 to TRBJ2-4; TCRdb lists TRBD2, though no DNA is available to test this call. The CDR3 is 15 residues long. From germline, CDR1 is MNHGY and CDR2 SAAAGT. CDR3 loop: CASGLAGPAKNIQYF.

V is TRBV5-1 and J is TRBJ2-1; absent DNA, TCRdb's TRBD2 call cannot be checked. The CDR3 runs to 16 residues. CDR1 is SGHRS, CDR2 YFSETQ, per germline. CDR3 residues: CASSIRLADRYNEQFF.